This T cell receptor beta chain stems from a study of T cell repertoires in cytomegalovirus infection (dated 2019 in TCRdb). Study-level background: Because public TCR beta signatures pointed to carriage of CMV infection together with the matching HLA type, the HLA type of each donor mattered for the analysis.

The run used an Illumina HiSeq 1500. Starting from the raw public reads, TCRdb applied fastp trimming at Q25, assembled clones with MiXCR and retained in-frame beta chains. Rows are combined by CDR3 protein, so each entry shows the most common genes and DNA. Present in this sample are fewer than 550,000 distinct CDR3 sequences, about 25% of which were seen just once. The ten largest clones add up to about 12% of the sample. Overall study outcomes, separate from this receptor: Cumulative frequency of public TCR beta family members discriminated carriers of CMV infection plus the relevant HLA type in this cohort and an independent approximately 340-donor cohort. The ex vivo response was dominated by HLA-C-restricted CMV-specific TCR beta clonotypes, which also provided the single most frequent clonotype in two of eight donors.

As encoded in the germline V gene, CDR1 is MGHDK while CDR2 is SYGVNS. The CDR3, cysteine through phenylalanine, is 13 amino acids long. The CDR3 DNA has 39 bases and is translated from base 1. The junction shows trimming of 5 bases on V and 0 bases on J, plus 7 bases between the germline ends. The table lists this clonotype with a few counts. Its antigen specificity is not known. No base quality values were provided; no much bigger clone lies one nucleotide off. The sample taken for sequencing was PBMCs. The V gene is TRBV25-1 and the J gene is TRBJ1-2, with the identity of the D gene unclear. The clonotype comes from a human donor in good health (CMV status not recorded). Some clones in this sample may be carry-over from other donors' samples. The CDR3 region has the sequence CASSLIANYGYTF. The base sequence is TGTGCCAGCAGTCTCATAGCTAACTATGGCTACACCTTC.